This TCR beta chain was documented in a study of response to subunit inactivated influenza vaccine. Study-level results: Each seasonal influenza vaccination, the authors suggested, recruits few new T cells.

This clonotype was seen more than once but under ten times. The antigen remains undetermined. CDR1 and CDR2 (germline): MNHEY, SVGEGT. The CDR3 spans 15 residues. The V and J ends lost 5 bases and 6 bases, in that order; junction bases with no gene match: 11. Via MiXCR, TCRdb re-called the RT-PCR reads, giving one row per CDR3 protein. The data show about 570,000 distinct CDR3 sequences, with 12% seen just once and roughly 10% held by the top ten. This receptor was identified in a man between 45 and 60 years old who received an inactivated influenza vaccine. The starting material was PBMCs from blood, obtained on the day of vaccination. The J gene is TRBJ2-3, the V gene TRBV6-2 or TRBV6-3; 7 nucleotides align to TRBD2. The CDR3 nucleotides read TGTGCCAGCAGTCAAGGACTAGTTTCGTCCGATACGCAGTATTTT. The encoded protein is CASSQGLVSSDTQYF.